The 27 T cell receptor beta chains below come from one sample, sequenced in a study of shared clonotypes between healthy human individuals. Generated by immunoSEQ multiplex PCR, the TCRdb table keeps only in-frame clones and is missing some. The data contain just over 2,000,000 clones, 85% to 95% of them singletons. The sequenced sample consisted of naive CD4+ T cells sorted from blood. The subset here: CD45RA+ positively selected. These receptors were obtained from a man aged 18 to 30 in good health.

The chain joins TRBV6-1 to TRBJ2-7, with 8 bases aligning to TRBD1. This CDR3 region has 14 residues. V shed 6 bases, J shed 3 bases, and the junction held 7 bases outside the gene matches. Germline CDR1 and CDR2: MNHNS and SASEGT. The CDR3 sequence is CASRARTGLYEQYF. DNA of the CDR3: TGTGCCAGCAGAGCTCGGACAGGGCTCTACGAGCAGTACTTC.

This clone was seen ten or more times. The V gene is TRBV28, the J gene TRBJ1-2; maybe TRBD1 (5 bases). V dropped 2 bases and J dropped 2 bases, with 18 bases sitting between them. This CDR3 has 17 amino acids. Per germline, CDR1 MDHEN and CDR2 SYDVKM. DNA for the CDR3: TGTGCCAGCAGTTTAGGCCCAGAGGGGCCCTTAAACTATGGCTACACCTTC. Translated: CASSLGPEGPLNYGYTF.

The J gene is TRBJ1-1, the V gene TRBV7-2; TRBD1 is a possible D gene (5 bases). Trimming shortened V by 3 bases and J by 2 bases, and 10 bases separated the two germline ends. CDR1 and CDR2 from the germline V gene are SGHTA and FQGNSA. This CDR3 has 14 amino acids. CDR3 DNA: TGTGCCAGCAGCTTCCGGACACAAAACACTGAAGCTTTCTTT. It codes for CASSFRTQNTEAFF. The full variable domain, completed using reference TRBV7-2 and TRBJ1-1, is GAGVSQSPSNKVTEKGKDVELRCDPISGHTALYWYRQSLGQGLEFLIYFQGNSAPDKSGLPSDRFSAERTGGSVSTLTIQRTQQEDSAVYLCASSFRTQNTEAFFGQGTRLTVV.

V gene TRBV28 combines with J gene TRBJ2-2; TRBD1 matches at 8 bases. This CDR3 has 13 amino acids. The germline gives CDR1 MDHEN, CDR2 SYDVKM. Trimming cost V 6 bases and J 6 bases; bases outside gene matches: 3. In DNA form, the CDR3 reads TGTGCCAGCAGAGGACAGGGCGCCGGGGAGCTGTTTTTT. Protein product: CASRGQGAGELFF. Complete variable domain (other parts from reference TRBV28 and TRBJ2-2): DVKVTQSSRYLVKRTGEKVFLECVQDMDHENMFWYRQDPGLGLRLIYFSYDVKMKEKGDIPEGYSVSREKKERFSLILESASTNQTSMYLCASRGQGAGELFFGEGSRLTVL.

This sequence joins TRBV6-1 and TRBJ2-2; no clear D. V was shortened by 5 bases and J by 7 bases, with 14 bases between the two germline ends. The CDR3 spans 14 residues. From germline, CDR1 is MNHNS and CDR2 SASEGT. The CDR3 nucleotides read TGTGCCAGCAGTCAGACGGTTGATGTCGGGGAGCTGTTTTTT. As protein: CASSQTVDVGELFF.

The chain links TRBV28 to TRBJ1-5; 11 nucleotides line up with TRBD1. The germline CDR1 and CDR2 sequences are MDHEN and SYDVKM. The CDR3 is 16 amino acids. V lost 8 bases, J lost 1 base, and 7 bases stayed unmatched. CDR3 loop: CASLGQGALSNQPQHF. In DNA form, the CDR3 reads TGTGCCAGCCTAGGACAGGGGGCCCTCAGCAATCAGCCCCAGCATTTT.

The chain has TRBV7-2 and TRBJ1-6, with D tentatively TRBD1 (5 bases). The V end was cut by 2 bases, the J end by 10 bases, with 15 bases between. Germline V CDR1 and CDR2: SGHTA, FQGNSA. This CDR3 is built from 15 residues. CDR3 bases: TGTGCCAGCAGCTTAATGGGGCAGGGTGGATCACCCCTCCACTTT. Translation gives CASSLMGQGGSPLHF.

This clone was found once. The chain is built from TRBV4-1 and TRBJ1-3; D might be TRBD1 (5 bases). The CDR3 runs to 16 residues. CDR1 MGHRA and CDR2 YSYEKL come from the germline V gene. Trimming took 1 base from V and 1 from J, leaving 11 bases between them. CDR3 DNA: TGCGCCAGCAGCCAAGGATCCAGGGATTCTGGAAACACCATATATTTT. Amino acids: CASSQGSRDSGNTIYF.

J is TRBJ2-1 and V is TRBV5-6; D may be TRBD1 (6 bases). Trimming took 2 bases from V and 2 from J, leaving 8 bases between them. This CDR3 is built from 14 residues. Germline CDR1 is SGHDT and CDR2 is YYEEEE. CDR3 DNA: TGTGCCAGCAGCTTCTGGGGGCCCTACAATGAGCAGTTCTTC. Residues: CASSFWGPYNEQFF.

CDR3 sequence reads: CASSLRTGITGELFF. For the CDR3, the DNA is TGTGCCAGCTCACTCCGGACAGGGATTACCGGGGAGCTGTTTTTT. The gene calls are TRBV18 and TRBJ2-2; TRBD1 agrees at 8 bases. The germline V gene encodes CDR1 KGHSH and CDR2 LQKENI. There are 15 residues in the CDR3. V was pared by 4 bases and J by 5 bases, with 6 bases of the junction left unmatched. The full variable domain, with the rest looked up from reference TRBV18 and TRBJ2-2, is NAGVMQNPRHLVRRRGQEARLRCSPMKGHSHVYWYRQLPEEGLKFMVYLQKENIIDESGMPKERFSAEFPKEGPSILRIQQVVRGDSAAYFCASSLRTGITGELFFGEGSRLTVL.

This chain uses TRBV19 with TRBJ1-2; D remains unclear. The CDR3 loop spans 13 amino acids. Trimming shortened V by 4 bases and J by 4 bases, and 10 bases separated the two germline ends. Germline V gene data show CDR1 as LNHDA and CDR2 as SQIVND (reference sequence). CDR3 sequence (DNA): TGTGCCAGTAGTACCGGGCTGACCTATGGCTACACCTTC. This sequence encodes CASSTGLTYGYTF.

The chain combines TRBV5-1 with TRBJ2-5; the match to TRBD2 covers 8 bases. The length of the CDR3 is 13 residues. Losses at the gene ends were 4 bases for V and 3 bases for J; bases not matched to a gene: 2. CDR1 and CDR2 (germline): SGHRS, YFSETQ. The CDR3 loop is CASSQLAEETQYF. Here the CDR3 DNA reads TGCGCCAGCAGCCAACTAGCGGAAGAGACCCAGTACTTC.

V usage is TRBV19 and J usage is TRBJ2-3; no reliable D call. The CDR3 consists of 15 residues. V lost 5 bases and J 1 base, leaving 13 bases between the germline ends. The germline V gene encodes CDR1 LNHDA and CDR2 SQIVND (reference sequence). For the CDR3, the DNA is TGTGCCAGTAGTCTGTCTATTCTACGCACAGATACGCAGTATTTT. Residues: CASSLSILRTDTQYF.

This rearrangement joins TRBV19 to TRBJ2-6; perhaps TRBD2 as D (5 bases). CDR1 is LNHDA and CDR2 is SQIVND in the germline V gene (reference sequence). The V end was cut by 4 bases, the J end by 4 bases, with 14 bases between. The CDR3 length is 16 residues. This chain's CDR3 is CASSTLEGSGANVLTF. Written as DNA, the CDR3 is TGTGCCAGTAGTACGCTTGAGGGCTCGGGGGCCAACGTCCTGACTTTC. The variable domain in full, completed from reference TRBV19 and TRBJ2-6, reads DGGITQSPKYLFRKEGQNVTLSCEQNLNHDAMYWYRQDPGQGLRLIYYSQIVNDFQKGDIAEGYSVSREKKESFPLTVTSAQKNPTAFYLCASSTLEGSGANVLTFGAGSRLTVL.

This CDR3 is CASSRGYPGELFF. CDR3 bases: TGTGCCAGCAGCAGGGGGTACCCCGGGGAGCTGTTTTTT. This chain uses TRBV6-5 with TRBJ2-2; 7 bases align to TRBD1. Trimming cost V 6 bases and J 6 bases; bases outside gene matches: 4. This CDR3 has 13 residues. Germline CDR1 MNHEY, CDR2 SVGAGI.

The V gene is TRBV6-6, the J gene TRBJ2-7; TRBD1 aligns across 7 bases. The V segment lost 6 bases and the J segment 5 bases; nucleotides outside the gene matches: 10. The CDR3 spans 14 residues. Germline CDR1 and CDR2: MNHNY and SVGAGI (reference sequence). The CDR3 region is CASRPRTGLDEQYF. CDR3 sequence (DNA): TGTGCCAGCAGACCCCGGACAGGCTTGGACGAGCAGTACTTC.

The rearrangement joins TRBV14 to TRBJ2-5; D ambiguous. The V gene lost 1 base and the J gene lost 5 bases, with 8 bases spanning the gap. CDR3 size: 13 residues. Germline V gene data show CDR1 as SGHDN and CDR2 as FVKESK. The CDR3 loop reads CASSQGASETQYF. The CDR3 region has the DNA TGTGCCAGCAGCCAAGGGGCCAGCGAGACCCAGTACTTC.

In its sample, this clone was seen once. The chain couples TRBV5-1 to TRBJ2-5; D call uncertain. Germline CDR1 reads SGHRS; CDR2 reads YFSETQ. The CDR3 length is 14 residues. Trimming removed 1 base from V and 5 bases from J, with 12 bases in between. The CDR3 nucleotides are TGCGCCAGCAGCTTGTCAAGTTTCGTGGAGACCCAGTACTTC. Its protein product is CASSLSSFVETQYF.

This sequence joins TRBV7-8 and TRBJ2-7; D not resolved. CDR3 length: 14 amino acids. Looked up from germline, CDR1 is SGHVS and CDR2 is FQNEAQ. Trimming took off 2 bases at V and 0 bases at J, with 8 bases between the two ends. This CDR3 is CASSLRTVSYEQYF. In DNA form, the CDR3 reads TGTGCCAGCAGCTTAAGAACAGTCTCCTACGAGCAGTACTTC.

The chain carries TRBV6-1 and TRBJ1-4; 8 bases are shared with TRBD1. The CDR3 is 12 amino acids. The J segment lost 11 bases and the V segment lost 5 bases, leaving 4 bases of the junction unmatched. Germline CDR1 MNHNS, CDR2 SASEGT. The CDR3 DNA is TGTGCCAGCAGTCGAGGACAGGGTAAACTGTTTTTT. It yields the protein CASSRGQGKLFF.

The gene calls are TRBV18 and TRBJ1-4; perhaps TRBD1 as D (6 bases). The germline V gene encodes CDR1 KGHSH and CDR2 LQKENI. The CDR3 spans 15 residues. Deletions cut 4 bases from V and 0 bases from J, with 9 bases between. CDR3 in DNA: TGTGCCAGCTCACTCCGGACAGCAACTAATGAAAAACTGTTTTTT. Encoded protein: CASSLRTATNEKLFF.

The genes are TRBV30 and TRBJ2-2; D not resolved. The CDR3 covers 12 residues. The V gene's germline CDR1 is GTSNPN and CDR2 SVGIG (reference sequence). With 4 bases removed from V and 2 bases from J, the gap between germline ends came to 5 bases. The CDR3 coding sequence is TGTGCCTGGACCATAAACACCGGGGAGCTGTTTTTT. Residues: CAWTINTGELFF.

This chain connects TRBV6-1 to TRBJ2-1; 8 bases line up with TRBD2. CDR1 is MNHNS and CDR2 is SASEGT in the germline V gene. The CDR3 totals 14 residues. J lost 4 bases, V lost 6 bases, and 5 bases had no gene match. The CDR3: CASSPGLGYNEQFF. For the CDR3, the DNA is TGTGCCAGCAGCCCGGGACTAGGTTACAATGAGCAGTTCTTC.

This clone was seen only a few times. The chain carries TRBV5-1 and TRBJ1-6; a possible D gene is TRBD1 (5 bases). Germline CDR1 and CDR2: SGHRS and YFSETQ. CDR3 length: 14 residues. The V end was cut by 3 bases, the J end by 7 bases, with 11 bases between. CDR3 in DNA: TGCGCCAGCAGCTCGTCAGGGTCGAATTCACCCCTCCACTTT. Translated: CASSSSGSNSPLHF.

The rearrangement joins TRBV28 to TRBJ1-3, with 10 bases matching TRBD1. The V gene end was trimmed by 2 bases and the J gene end by 5 bases; junction bases not matched to a gene: 3. CDR3 length equals 15 residues. Looked up from germline, CDR1 is MDHEN and CDR2 is SYDVKM. CDR3 sequence: CASSLAGQGRNTIYF. The DNA for the CDR3 is TGTGCCAGCAGTTTAGCGGGACAGGGGAGAAACACCATATATTTT.

The chain recombines TRBV5-6 with TRBJ2-4, with D hard to call. Per the germline V gene, CDR1 is SGHDT and CDR2 is YYEEEE. The CDR3 runs to 14 residues. The germline V and J ends were trimmed by 3 bases and 0 bases, with 7 bases remaining between them. CDR3 region: CASSSPIAKNIQYF. CDR3 nucleotide sequence: TGTGCCAGCAGCTCCCCAATAGCCAAAAACATTCAGTACTTC. Full variable domain (rest looked up from reference TRBV5-6 and TRBJ2-4): DAGVTQSPTHLIKTRGQQVTLRCSPKSGHDTVSWYQQALGQGPQFIFQYYEEEERQRGNFPDRFSGHQFPNYSSELNVNALLLGDSALYLCASSSPIAKNIQYFGAGTRLSVL.

Notes on this clone: Its ends do not fully match the called genes, so a read error is possible. The chain uses TRBV7-7 and TRBJ2-2; 12 bases fit TRBD2. The germline V gene encodes CDR1 SSHAT and CDR2 FNYEAQ (reference sequence). This CDR3 spans 16 amino acids. The CDR3 reads CASSFGLAGSTGELFF. CDR3 bases: TGTGCTAGCAGCTTCGGACTAGCGGGGAGCACCGGGGAGCTGTTTTTT. Drawing the rest from reference TRBV7-7 and TRBJ2-2, the complete variable domain is GAGVSQSPRYKVTKRGQDVTLRCDPISSHATLYWYQQALGQGPEFLTYFNYEAQPDKSGLPSDRFSAERPEGSISTLTIQRTEQRDSAMYRCASSFGLAGSTGELFFGEGSRLTVL.